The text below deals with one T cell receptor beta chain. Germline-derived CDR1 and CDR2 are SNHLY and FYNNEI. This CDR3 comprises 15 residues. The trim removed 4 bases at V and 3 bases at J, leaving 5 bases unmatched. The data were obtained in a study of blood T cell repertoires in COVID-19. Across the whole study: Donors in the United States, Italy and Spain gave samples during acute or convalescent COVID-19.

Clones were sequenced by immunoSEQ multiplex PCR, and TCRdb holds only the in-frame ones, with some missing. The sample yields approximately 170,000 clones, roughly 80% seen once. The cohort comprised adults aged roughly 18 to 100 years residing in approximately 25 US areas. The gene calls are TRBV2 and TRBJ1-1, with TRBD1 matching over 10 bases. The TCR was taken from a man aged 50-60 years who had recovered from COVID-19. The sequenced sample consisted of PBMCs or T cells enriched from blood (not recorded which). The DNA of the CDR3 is TGTGCCAGCAGTGCCGACAGGGGGCGAGACACTGAAGCTTTCTTT. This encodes CASSADRGRDTEAFF.